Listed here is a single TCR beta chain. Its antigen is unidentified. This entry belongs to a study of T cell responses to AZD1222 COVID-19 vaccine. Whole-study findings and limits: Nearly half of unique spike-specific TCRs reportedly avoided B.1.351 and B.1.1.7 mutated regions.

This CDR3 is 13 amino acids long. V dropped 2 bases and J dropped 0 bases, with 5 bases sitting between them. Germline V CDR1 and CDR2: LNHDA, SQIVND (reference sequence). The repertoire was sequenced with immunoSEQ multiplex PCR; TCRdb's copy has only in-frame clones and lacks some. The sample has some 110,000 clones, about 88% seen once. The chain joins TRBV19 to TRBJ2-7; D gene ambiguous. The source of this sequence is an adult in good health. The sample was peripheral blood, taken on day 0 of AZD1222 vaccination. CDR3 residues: CASSIIGSYEQYF. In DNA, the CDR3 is TGTGCCAGTAGTATAATCGGCTCCTACGAGCAGTACTTC.